This T cell receptor beta chain was sequenced for a study of shared clonotypes between healthy human individuals. Whole-study results and caveats: The four-donor shared clonotypes exceeded non-shared clonotypes in generation probability, with non-shared ones scoring lower.

The germline V gene encodes CDR1 MGHDK and CDR2 SYGVNS. The V end lost 5 bases, the J end lost 4 bases, and 11 bases lay between the germline ends. The CDR3 runs 13 residues. Clones were read by immunoSEQ multiplex PCR, and TCRdb kept only the in-frame ones, dropping some. The sample holds roughly 1,000,000 clones; about 84% are singletons and the top ten take roughly 0.61%. This clone turned up a few times. Its specificity is unknown. The rearrangement joins TRBV25-1 to TRBJ2-5; D unclear. The sample comprised memory CD4+ T cells from PBMCs. Subset defined: CD45RA-negative fraction. The sequence was collected from a man between 18 and 29 years old in good health. Some clones in this sample may be carry-over from other donors' samples. CDR3 DNA sequence: TGTGCCAGCAGTTTGCGAGCCTCAGAGACCCAGTACTTC. This encodes CASSLRASETQYF.